This T cell receptor beta chain was captured in a study of graft-versus-host responses after intestinal transplantation. This clone was recorded a few times. Its antigen is still unknown. Generated by immunoSEQ multiplex PCR, the TCRdb table keeps only in-frame clones and is missing some. Of about 88,000 clones detected, around 90% appear once; the ten largest clones hold just under 0.35%. The starting material was unstimulated CD4+ T cells sorted from spleen or lymph node cells, obtained before transplant. This receptor was taken from a human donor who was the organ donor for an intestinal transplant.

The DNA for the CDR3 is TGTGCCAGCAGTCGTTACACTGAAGCTTTCTTT. Its protein product is CASSRYTEAFF. V usage is TRBV6-5 and J usage is TRBJ1-1; D remains ambiguous. CDR1 is MNHEY and CDR2 is SVGAGI in the germline V gene. The ends were cut back, 5 bases at V and 3 bases at J, with 4 bases in the middle. The CDR3 consists of 11 residues.